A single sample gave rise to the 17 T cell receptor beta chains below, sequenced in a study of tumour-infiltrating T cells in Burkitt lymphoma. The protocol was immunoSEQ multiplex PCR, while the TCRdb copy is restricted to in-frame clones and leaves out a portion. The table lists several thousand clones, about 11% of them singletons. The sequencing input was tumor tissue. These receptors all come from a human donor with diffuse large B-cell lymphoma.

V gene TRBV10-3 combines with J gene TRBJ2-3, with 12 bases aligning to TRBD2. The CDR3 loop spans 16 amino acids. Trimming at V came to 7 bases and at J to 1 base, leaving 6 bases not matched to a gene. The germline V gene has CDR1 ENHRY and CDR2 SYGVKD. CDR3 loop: CAIKSSGGAGTDTQYF. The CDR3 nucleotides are TGTGCCATCAAGTCTAGCGGGGGGGCCGGCACAGATACGCAGTATTTT.

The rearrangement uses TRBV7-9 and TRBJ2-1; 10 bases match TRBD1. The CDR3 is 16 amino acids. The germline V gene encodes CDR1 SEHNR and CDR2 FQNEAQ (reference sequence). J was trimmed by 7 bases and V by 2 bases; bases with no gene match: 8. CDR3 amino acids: CASSLLGTGEWNEQFF. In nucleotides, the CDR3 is TGTGCCAGCAGCTTACTCGGGACAGGGGAGTGGAATGAGCAGTTCTTC.

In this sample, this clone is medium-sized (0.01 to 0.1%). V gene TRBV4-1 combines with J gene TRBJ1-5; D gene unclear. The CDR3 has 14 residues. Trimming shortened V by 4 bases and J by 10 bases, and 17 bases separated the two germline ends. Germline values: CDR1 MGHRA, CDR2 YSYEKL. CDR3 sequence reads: CASSLGGGVKPQHF. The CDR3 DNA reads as TGCGCCAGCAGCCTTGGAGGAGGCGTCAAACCCCAGCATTTT.

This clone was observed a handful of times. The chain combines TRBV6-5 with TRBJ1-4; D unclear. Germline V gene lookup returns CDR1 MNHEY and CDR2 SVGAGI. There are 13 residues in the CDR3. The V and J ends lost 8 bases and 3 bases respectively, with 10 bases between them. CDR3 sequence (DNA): TGTGCCAGCGCGGTTGCGGCTAATGAAAAACTGTTTTTT. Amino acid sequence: CASAVAANEKLFF.

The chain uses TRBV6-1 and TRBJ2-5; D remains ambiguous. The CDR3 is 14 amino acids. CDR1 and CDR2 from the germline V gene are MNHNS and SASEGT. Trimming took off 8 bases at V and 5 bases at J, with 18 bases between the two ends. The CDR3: CASLMDLHMETQYF. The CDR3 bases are TGTGCCAGCCTAATGGACCTACATATGGAGACCCAGTACTTC.

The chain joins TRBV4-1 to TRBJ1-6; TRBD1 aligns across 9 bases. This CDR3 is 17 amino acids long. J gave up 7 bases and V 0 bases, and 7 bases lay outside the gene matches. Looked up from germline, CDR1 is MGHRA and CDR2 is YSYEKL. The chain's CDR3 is CASSQEGTGNRNSPLHF. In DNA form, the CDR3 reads TGCGCCAGCAGCCAAGAAGGGACAGGGAACCGAAATTCACCCCTCCACTTT.

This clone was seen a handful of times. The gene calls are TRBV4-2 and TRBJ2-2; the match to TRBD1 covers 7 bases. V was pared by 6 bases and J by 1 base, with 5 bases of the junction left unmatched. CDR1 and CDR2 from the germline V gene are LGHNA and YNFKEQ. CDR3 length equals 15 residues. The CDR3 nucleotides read TGTGCCAGCAGTCTATACAGGGGGAACACCGGGGAGCTGTTTTTT. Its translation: CASSLYRGNTGELFF.

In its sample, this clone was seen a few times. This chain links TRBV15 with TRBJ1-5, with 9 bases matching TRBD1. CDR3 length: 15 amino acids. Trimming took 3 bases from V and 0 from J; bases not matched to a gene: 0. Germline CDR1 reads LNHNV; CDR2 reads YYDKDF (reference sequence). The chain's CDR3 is CATSRDRGSNQPQHF. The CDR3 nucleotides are TGTGCCACCAGCAGGGACAGGGGTAGCAATCAGCCCCAGCATTTT.

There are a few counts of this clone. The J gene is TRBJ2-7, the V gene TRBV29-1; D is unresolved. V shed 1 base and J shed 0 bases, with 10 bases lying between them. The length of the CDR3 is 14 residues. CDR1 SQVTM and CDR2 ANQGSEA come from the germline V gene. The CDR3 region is CSVEGTKSSYEQYF. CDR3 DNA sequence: TGCAGCGTTGAAGGGACCAAGAGCTCCTACGAGCAGTACTTC.

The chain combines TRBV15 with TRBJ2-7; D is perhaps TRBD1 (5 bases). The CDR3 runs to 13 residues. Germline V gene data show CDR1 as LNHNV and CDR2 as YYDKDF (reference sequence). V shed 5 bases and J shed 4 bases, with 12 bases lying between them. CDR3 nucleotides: TGTGCCACCAGCCGTGATCAGGGTTACGAGCAGTACTTC. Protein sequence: CATSRDQGYEQYF.

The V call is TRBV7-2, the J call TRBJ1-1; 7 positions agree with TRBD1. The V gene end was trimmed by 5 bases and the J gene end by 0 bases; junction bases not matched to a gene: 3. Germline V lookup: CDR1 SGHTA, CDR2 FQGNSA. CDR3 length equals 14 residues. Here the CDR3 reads CASSNRGMNTEAFF. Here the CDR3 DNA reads TGTGCCAGCAGCAACAGGGGCATGAACACTGAAGCTTTCTTT.

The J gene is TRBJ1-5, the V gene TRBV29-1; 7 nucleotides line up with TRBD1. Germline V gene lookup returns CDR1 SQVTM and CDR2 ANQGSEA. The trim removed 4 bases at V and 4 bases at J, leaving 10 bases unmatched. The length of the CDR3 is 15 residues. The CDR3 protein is CSVGGTGDLNQPQHF. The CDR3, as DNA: TGCAGCGTTGGCGGCACAGGGGATTTAAATCAGCCCCAGCATTTT. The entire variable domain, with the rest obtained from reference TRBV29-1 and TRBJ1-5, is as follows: SAVISQKPSRDICQRGTSLTIQCQVDSQVTMMFWYRQQPGQSLTLIATANQGSEATYESGFVIDKFPISRPNLTFSTLTVSNMSPEDSSIYLCSVGGTGDLNQPQHFGDGTRLSIL.

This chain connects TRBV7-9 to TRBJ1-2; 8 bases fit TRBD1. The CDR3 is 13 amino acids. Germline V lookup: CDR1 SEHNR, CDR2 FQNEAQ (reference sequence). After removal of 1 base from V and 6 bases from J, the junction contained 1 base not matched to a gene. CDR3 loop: CASSLVTGDGYTF. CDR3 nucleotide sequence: TGTGCCAGCAGCTTAGTGACAGGGGATGGCTACACCTTC.

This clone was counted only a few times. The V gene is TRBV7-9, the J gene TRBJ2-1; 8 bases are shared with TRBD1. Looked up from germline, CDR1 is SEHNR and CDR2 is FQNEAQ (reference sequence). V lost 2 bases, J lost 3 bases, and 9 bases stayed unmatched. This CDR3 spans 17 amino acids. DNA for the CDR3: TGTGCCAGCAGCTTAACCTCAGGGGGCTTCGTCTACAATGAGCAGTTCTTC. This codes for CASSLTSGGFVYNEQFF.

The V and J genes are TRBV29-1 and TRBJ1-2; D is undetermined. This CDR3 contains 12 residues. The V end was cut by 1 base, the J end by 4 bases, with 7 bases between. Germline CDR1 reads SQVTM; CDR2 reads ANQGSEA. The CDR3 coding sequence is TGCAGCGTTGAAGTTGGTGGCTATGGCTACACCTTC. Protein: CSVEVGGYGYTF.

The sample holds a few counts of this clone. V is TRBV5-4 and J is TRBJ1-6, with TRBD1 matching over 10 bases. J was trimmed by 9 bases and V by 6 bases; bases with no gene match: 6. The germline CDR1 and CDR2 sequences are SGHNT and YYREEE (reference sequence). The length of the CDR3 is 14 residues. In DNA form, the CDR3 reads TGTGCCAGCACCCAGACAGGGGGCTTTTCACCCCTCCACTTT. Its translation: CASTQTGGFSPLHF.

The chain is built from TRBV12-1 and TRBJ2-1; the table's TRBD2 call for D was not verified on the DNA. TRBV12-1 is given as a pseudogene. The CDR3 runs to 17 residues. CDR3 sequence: CASSQTERVCSYNEQFF. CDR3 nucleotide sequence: TGTGCCAGCAGCCAGACCGAGCGGGTCTGCTCCTACAATGAGCAGTTCTTC.